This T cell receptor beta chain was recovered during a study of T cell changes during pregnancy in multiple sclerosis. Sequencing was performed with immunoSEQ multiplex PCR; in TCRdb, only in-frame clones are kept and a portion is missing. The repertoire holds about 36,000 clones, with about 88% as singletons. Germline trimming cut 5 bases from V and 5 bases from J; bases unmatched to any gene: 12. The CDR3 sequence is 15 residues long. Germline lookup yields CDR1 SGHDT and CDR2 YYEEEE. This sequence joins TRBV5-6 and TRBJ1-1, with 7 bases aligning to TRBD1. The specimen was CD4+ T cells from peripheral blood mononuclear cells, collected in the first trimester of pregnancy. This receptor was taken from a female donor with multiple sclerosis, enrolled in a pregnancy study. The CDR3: CASRPFTGVGTEAFF. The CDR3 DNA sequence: TGTGCCAGCAGGCCTTTCACAGGGGTCGGGACTGAAGCTTTCTTT.